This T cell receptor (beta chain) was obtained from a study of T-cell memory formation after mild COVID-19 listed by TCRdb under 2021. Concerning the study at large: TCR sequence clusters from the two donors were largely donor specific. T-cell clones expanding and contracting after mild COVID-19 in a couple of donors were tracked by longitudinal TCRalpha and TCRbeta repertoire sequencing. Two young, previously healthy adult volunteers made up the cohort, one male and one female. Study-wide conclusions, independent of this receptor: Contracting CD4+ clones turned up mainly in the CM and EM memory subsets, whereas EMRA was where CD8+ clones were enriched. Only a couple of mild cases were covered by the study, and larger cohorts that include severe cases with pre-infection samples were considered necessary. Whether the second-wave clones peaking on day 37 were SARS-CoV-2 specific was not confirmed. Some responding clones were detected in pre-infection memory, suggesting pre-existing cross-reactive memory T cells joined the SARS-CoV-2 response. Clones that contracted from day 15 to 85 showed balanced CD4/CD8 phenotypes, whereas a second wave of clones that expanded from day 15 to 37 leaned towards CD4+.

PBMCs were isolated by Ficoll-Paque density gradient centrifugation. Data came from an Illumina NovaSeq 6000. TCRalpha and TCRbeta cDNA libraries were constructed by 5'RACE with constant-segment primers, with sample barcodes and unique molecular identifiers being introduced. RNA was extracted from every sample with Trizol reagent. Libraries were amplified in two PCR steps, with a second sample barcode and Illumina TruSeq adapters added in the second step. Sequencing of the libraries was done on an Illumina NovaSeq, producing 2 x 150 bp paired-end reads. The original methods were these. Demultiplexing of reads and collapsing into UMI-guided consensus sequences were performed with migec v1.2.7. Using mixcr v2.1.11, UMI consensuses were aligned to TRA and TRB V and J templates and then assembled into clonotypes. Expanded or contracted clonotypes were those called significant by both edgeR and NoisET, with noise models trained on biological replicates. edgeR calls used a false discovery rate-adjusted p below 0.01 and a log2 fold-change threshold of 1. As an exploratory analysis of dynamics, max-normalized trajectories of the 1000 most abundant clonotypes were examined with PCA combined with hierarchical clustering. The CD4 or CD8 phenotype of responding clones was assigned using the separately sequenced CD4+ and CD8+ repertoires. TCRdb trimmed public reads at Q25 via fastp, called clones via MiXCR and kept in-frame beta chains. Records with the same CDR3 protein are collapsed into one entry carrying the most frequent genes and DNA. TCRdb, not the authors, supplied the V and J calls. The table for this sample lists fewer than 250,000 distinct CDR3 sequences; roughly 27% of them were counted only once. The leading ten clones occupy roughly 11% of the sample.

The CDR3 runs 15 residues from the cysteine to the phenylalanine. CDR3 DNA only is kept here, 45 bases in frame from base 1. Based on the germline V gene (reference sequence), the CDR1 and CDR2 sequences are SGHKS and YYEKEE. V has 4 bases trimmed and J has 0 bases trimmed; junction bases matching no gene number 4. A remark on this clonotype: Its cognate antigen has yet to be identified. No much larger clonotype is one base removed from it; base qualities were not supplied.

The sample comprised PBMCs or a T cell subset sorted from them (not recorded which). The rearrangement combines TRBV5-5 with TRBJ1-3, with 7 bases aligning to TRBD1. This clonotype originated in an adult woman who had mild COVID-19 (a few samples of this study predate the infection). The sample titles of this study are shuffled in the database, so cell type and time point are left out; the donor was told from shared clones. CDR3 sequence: CASSRGTVSGNTIYF. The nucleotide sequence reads TGTGCCAGCAGCCGAGGGACAGTCTCTGGAAACACCATATATTTT.